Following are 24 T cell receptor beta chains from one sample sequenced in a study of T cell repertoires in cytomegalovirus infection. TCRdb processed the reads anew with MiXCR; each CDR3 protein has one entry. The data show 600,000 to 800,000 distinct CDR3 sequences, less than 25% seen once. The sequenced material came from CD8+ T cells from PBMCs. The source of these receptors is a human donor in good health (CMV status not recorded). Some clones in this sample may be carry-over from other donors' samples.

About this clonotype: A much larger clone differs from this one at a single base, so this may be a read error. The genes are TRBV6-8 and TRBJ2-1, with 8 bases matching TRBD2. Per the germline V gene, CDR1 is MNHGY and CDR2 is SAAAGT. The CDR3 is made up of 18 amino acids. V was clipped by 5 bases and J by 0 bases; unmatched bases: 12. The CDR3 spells CASSPGLVGTHSYNEQFF. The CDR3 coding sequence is TGTGCCAGCAGTCCGGGACTAGTGGGGACCCACTCCTACAATGAGCAGTTCTTC.

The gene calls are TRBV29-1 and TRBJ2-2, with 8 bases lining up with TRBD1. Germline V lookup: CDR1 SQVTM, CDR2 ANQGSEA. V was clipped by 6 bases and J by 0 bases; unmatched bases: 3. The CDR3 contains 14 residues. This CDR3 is CSVTGDTNTGELFF. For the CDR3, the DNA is TGCAGCGTGACAGGGGACACGAACACCGGGGAGCTGTTTTTT.

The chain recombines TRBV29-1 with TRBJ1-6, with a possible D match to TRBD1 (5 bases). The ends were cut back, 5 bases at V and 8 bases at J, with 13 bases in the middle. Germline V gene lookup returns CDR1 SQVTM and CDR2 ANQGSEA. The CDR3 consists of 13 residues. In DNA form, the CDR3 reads TGCAGCGTTCGTGACGGGGGGTATTCACCCCTCCACTTT. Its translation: CSVRDGGYSPLHF.

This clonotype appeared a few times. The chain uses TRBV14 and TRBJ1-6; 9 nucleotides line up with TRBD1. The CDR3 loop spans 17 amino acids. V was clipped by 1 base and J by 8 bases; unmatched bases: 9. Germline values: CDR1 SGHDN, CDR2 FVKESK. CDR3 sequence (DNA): TGTGCCAGCAGCCAAGGTCGCAAGACAGGGGGTTATTCACCCCTCCACTTT. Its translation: CASSQGRKTGGYSPLHF.

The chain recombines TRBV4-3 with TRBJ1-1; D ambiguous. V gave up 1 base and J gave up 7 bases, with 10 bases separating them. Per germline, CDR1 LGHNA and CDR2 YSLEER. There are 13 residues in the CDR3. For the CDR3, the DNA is TGCGCCAGCAGCCAAGTCGGGCGGAGTGAAGCTTTCTTT. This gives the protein CASSQVGRSEAFF.

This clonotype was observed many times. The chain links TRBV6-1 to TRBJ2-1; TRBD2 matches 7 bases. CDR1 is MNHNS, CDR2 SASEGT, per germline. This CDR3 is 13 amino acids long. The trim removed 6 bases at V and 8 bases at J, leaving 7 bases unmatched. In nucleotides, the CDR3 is TGTGCCAGCAGCCGCGGGGGTATAGATGAGCAGTTCTTC. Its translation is CASSRGGIDEQFF.

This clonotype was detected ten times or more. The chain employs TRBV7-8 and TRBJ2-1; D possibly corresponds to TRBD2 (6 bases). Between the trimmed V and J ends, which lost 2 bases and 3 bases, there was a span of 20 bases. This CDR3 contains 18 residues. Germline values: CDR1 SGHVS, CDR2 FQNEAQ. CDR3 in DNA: TGTGCCAGCAGCTTAAGTGGAAACGGGGGAATCTACTACAATGAGCAGTTCTTC. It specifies CASSLSGNGGIYYNEQFF.

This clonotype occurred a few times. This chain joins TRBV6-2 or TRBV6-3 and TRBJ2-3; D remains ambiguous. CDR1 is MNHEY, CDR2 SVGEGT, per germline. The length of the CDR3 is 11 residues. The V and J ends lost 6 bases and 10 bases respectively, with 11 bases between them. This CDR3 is CASRQTRSQYF. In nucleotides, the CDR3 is TGTGCCAGCAGACAAACTCGTTCGCAGTATTTT.

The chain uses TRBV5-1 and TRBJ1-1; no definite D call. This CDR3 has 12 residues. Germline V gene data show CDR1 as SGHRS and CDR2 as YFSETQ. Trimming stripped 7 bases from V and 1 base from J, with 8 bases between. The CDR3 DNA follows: TGCGCCAGCTACGGGTGGAACACTGAAGCTTTCTTT. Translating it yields CASYGWNTEAFF.

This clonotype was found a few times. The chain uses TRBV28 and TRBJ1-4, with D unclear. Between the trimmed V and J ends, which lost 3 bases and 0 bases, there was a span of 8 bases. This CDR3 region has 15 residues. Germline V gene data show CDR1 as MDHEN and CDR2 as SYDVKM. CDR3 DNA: TGTGCCAGCAGTTTGGGCAGGACAACTAATGAAAAACTGTTTTTT. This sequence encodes CASSLGRTTNEKLFF.

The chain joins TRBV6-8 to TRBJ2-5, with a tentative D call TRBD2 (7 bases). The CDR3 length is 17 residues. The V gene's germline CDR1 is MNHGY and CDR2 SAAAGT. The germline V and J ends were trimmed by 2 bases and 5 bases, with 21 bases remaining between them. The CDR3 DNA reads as TGTGCCAGCAGTTACATGGGGGGGGGCGGGGTGTGGGAGACCCAGTACTTC. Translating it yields CASSYMGGGGVWETQYF.

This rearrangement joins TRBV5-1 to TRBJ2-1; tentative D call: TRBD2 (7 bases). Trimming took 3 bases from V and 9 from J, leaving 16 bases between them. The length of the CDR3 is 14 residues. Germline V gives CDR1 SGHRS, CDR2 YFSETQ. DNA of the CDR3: TGCGCCAGCAGCTACCCCCCGGGGGGCCTTGAGCAGTTCTTC. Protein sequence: CASSYPPGGLEQFF.

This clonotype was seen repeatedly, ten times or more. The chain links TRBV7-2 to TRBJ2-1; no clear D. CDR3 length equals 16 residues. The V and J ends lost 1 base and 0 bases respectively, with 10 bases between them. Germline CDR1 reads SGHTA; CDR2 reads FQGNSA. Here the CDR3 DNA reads TGTGCCAGCAGCTTAGACAGTTCCAACTCCTACAATGAGCAGTTCTTC. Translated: CASSLDSSNSYNEQFF.

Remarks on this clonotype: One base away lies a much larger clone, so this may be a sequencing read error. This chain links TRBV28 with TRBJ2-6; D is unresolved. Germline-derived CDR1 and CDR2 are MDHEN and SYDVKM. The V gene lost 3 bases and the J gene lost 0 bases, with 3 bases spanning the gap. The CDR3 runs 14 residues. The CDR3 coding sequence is TGTGCCAGCAGTTTCGACTCTGGGGCCAACGTCCTGACTTTC. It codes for CASSFDSGANVLTF.

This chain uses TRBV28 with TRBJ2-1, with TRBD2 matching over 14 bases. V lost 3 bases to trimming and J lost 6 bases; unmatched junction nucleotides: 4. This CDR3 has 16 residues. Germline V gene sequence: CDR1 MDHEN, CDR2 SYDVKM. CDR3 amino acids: CASSFLTSGGANEQFF. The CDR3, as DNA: TGTGCCAGCAGTTTTCTGACTAGCGGGGGGGCCAATGAGCAGTTCTTC.

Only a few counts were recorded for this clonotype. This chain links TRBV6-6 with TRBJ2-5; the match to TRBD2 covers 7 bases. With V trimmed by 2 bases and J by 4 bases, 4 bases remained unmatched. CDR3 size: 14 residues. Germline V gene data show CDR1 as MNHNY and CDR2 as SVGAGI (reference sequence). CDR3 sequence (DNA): TGTGCCAGCAGTTACGGGACTACGCGAGAGACCCAGTACTTC. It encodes CASSYGTTRETQYF.

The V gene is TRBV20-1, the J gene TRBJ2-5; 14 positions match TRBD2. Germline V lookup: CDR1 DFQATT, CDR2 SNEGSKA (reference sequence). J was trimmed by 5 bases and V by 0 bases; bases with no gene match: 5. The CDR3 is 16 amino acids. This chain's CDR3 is CSARDWRTSGGETQYF. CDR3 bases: TGCAGTGCTAGAGATTGGAGGACTAGCGGGGGGGAGACCCAGTACTTC.

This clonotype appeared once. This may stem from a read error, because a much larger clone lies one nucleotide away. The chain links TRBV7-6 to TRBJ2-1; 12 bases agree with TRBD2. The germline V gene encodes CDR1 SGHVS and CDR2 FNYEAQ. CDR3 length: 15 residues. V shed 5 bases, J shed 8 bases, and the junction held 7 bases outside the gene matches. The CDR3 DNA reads TGTGCCAGCAGCCCTAGGACTAGCGGGGTCCATGAGCAGTTCTTC. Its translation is CASSPRTSGVHEQFF.

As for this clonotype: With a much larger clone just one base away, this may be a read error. The CDR3 bases are TGTACCAGCAGCCCCCCCCAGGCGGGAGCGAACACCGGGGAGCTGTTTTTT. Its translation is CTSSPPQAGANTGELFF. The chain joins TRBV7-6 to TRBJ2-2, with TRBD2 identical over 7 bases. Germline CDR1 reads SGHVS; CDR2 reads FNYEAQ. The CDR3 extends over 17 amino acids.

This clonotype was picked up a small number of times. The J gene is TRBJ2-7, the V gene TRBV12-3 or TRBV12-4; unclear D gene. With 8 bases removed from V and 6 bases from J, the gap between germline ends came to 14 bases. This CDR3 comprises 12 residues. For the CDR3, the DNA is TGTGCCAGCGCCCCATTACGCAGCGAGCAGTACTTC. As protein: CASAPLRSEQYF.

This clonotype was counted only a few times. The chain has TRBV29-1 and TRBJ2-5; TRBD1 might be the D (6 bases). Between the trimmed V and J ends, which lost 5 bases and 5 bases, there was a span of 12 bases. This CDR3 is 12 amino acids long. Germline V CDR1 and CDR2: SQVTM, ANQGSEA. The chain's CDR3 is CSVTGRRETQYF. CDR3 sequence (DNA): TGCAGCGTTACAGGGCGGCGGGAGACCCAGTACTTC.

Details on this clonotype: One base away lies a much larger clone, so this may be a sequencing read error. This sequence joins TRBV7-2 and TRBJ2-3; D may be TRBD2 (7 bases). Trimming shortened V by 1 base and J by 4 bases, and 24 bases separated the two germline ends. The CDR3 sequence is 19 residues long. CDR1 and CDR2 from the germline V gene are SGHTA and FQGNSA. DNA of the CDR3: TGTGCCAGCAGCTTAGTTGCGGGGGCCTCCTCGGCACACGCAGATACGCAGTATTTT. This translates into CASSLVAGASSAHADTQYF.

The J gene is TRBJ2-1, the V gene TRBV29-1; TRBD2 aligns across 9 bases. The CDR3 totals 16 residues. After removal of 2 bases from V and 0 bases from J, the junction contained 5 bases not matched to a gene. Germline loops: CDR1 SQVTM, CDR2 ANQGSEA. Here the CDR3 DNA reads TGCAGCGTTGAACCGTCTAGCGGGGCCTCCTACAATGAGCAGTTCTTC. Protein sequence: CSVEPSSGASYNEQFF.

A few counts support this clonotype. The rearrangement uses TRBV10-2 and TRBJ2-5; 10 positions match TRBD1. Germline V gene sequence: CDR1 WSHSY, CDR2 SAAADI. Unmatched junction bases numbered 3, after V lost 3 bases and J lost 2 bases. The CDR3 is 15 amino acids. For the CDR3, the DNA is TGCGCCAGCAGTGATGGGACAGGGGAGCAAGAGACCCAGTACTTC. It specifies CASSDGTGEQETQYF.